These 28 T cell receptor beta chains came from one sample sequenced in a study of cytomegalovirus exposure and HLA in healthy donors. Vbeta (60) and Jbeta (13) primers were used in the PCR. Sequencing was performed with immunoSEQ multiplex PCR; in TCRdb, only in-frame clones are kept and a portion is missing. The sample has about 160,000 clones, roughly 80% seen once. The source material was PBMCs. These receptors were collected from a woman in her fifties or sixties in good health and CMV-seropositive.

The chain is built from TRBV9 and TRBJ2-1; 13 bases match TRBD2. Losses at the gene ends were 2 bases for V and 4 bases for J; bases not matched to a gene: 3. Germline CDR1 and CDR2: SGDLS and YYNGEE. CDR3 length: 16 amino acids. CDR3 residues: CASSVGGLAGYNEQFF. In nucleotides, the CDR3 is TGTGCCAGCAGCGTGGGGGGACTAGCGGGGTACAATGAGCAGTTCTTC.

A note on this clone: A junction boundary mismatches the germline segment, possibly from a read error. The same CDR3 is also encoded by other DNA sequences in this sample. In nucleotides, the CDR3 is TGTGCCAGCAGTATGGGGGGGCTTGGCTATGGCTACACCTTC. This codes for CASSMGGLGYGYTF. This chain links TRBV19 with TRBJ1-2, with TRBD1 as a possible D gene (6 bases). This CDR3 is built from 14 residues. The V gene's germline CDR1 is LNHDA and CDR2 SQIVND (reference sequence).

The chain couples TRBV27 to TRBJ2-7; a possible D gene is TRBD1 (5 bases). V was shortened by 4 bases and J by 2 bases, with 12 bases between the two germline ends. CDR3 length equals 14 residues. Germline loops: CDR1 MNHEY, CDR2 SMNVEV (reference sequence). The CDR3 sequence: CASSSSGAAYEQYF. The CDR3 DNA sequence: TGTGCCAGCAGTTCTTCTGGGGCGGCCTACGAGCAGTACTTC.

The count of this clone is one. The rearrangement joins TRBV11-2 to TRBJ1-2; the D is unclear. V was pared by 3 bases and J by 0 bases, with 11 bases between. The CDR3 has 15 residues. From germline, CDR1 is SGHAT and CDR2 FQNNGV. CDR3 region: CASSFSRSSNYGYTF. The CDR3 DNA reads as TGTGCCAGCAGCTTTTCCCGGAGTTCTAACTATGGCTACACCTTC. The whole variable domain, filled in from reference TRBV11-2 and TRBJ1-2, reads EAGVAQSPRYKIIEKRQSVAFWCNPISGHATLYWYQQILGQGPKLLIQFQNNGVVDDSQLPKDRFSAERLKGVDSTLKIQPAKLEDSAVYLCASSFSRSSNYGYTFGSGTRLTVV.

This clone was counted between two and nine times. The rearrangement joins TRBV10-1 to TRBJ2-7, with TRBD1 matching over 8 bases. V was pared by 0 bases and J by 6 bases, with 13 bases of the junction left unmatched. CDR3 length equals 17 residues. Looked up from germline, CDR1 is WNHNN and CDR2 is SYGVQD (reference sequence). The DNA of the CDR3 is TGCGCCAGCAGTGAGTCAACTTTCTCGGGGACAGGCGGCGAGCAGTACTTC. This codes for CASSESTFSGTGGEQYF.

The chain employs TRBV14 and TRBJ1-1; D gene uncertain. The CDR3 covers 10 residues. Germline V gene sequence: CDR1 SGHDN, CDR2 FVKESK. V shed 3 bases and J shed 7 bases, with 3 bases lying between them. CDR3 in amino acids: CASSQSEAFF. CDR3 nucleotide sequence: TGTGCCAGCAGCCAGAGTGAAGCTTTCTTT.

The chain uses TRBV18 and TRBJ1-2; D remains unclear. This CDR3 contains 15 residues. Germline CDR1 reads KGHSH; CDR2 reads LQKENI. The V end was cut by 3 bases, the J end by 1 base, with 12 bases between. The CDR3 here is CASSPSLEFNYGYTF. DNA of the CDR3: TGTGCCAGCTCACCTTCTCTGGAGTTTAACTATGGCTACACCTTC.

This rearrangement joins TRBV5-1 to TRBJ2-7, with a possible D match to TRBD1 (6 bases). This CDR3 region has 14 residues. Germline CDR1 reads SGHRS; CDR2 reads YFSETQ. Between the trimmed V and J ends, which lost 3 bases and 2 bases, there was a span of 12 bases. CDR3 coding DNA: TGCGCCAGCAGCTCCGACGGGGACACCTACGAGCAGTACTTC. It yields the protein CASSSDGDTYEQYF. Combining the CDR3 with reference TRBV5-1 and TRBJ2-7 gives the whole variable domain KAGVTQTPRYLIKTRGQQVTLSCSPISGHRSVSWYQQTPGQGLQFLFEYFSETQRNKGNFPGRFSGRQFSNSRSEMNVSTLELGDSALYLCASSSDGDTYEQYFGPGTRLTVT.

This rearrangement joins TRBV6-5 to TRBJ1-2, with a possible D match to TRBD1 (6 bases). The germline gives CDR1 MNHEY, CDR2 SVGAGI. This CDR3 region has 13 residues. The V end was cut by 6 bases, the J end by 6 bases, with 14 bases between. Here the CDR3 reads CASRPGHHHGYTF. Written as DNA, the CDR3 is TGTGCCAGCAGGCCGGGACACCACCATGGCTACACCTTC.

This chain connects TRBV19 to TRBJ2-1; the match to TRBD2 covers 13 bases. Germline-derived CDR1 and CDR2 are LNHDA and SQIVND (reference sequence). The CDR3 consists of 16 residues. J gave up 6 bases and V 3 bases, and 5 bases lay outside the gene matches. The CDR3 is CASSILTSGGGNEQFF. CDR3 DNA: TGTGCCAGTAGTATTCTCACTAGCGGGGGGGGCAATGAGCAGTTCTTC.

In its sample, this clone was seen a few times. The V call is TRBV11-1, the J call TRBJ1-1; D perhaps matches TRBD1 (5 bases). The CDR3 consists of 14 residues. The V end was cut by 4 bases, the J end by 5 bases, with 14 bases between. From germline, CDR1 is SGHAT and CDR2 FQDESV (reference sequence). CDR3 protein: CASSWQGLVTEAFF. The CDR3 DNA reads TGTGCCAGCAGCTGGCAGGGTTTAGTGACTGAAGCTTTCTTT.

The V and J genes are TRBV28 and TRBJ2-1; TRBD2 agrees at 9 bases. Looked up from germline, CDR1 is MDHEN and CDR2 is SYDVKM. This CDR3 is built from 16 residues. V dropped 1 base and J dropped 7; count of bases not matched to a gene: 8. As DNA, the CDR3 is TGTGCCAGCAGTTTATTGGCTAGCGGGATCGAGAATGAGCAGTTCTTC. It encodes CASSLLASGIENEQFF.

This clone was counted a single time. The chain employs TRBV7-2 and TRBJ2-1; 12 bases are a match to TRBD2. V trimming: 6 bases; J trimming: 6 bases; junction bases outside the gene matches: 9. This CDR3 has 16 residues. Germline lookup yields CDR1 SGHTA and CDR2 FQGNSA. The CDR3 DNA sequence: TGTGCCAGCAGATTTCGGACTAGCGGGAATATCAATGAGCAGTTCTTC. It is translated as CASRFRTSGNINEQFF.

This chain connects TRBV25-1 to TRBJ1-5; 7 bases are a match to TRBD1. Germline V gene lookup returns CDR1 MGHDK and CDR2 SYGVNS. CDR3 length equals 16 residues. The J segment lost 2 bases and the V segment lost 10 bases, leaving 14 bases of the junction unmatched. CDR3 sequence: CATSQRQGLGNQPQHF. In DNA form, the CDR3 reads TGTGCCACCAGCCAAAGACAGGGCTTGGGCAATCAGCCCCAGCATTTT.

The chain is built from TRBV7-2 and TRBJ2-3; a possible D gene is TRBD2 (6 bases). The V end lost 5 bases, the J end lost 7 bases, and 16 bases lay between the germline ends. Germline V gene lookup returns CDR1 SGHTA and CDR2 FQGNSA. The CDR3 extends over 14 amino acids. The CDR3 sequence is CASSPGQRGNTQYF. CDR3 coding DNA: TGTGCCAGCAGCCCAGGACAACGGGGGAATACGCAGTATTTT.

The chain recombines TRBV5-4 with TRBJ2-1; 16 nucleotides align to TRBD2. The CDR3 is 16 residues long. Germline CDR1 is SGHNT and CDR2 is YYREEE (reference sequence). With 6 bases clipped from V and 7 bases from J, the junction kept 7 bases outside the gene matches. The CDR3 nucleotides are TGTGCCAGCATGGGGACTAGCGGGAGGGTGGGGAATGAGCAGTTCTTC. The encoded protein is CASMGTSGRVGNEQFF.

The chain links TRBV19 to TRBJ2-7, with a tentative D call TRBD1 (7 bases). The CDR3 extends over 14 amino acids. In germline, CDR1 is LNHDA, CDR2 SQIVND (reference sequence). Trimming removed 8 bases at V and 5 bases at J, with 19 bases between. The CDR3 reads CASSSRGGGHEQYF. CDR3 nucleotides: TGTGCCAGTTCGTCCCGAGGAGGGGGCCACGAGCAGTACTTC.

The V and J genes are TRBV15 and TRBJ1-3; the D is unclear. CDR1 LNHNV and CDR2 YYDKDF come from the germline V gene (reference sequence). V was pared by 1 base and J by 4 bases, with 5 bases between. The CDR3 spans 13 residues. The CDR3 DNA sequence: TGTGCCACCAGCAGAGTCCAGGGAAACACCATATATTTT. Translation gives CATSRVQGNTIYF.

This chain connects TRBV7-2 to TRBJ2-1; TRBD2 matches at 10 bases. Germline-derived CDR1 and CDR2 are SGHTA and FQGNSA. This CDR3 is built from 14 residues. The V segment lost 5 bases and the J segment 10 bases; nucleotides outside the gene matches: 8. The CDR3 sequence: CASSPASGRREQFF. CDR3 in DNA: TGTGCCAGCAGCCCCGCTAGCGGGAGAAGGGAGCAGTTCTTC.

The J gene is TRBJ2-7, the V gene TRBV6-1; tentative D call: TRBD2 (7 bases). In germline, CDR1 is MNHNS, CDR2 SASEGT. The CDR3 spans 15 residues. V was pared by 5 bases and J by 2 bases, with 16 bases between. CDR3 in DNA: TGTGCCAGCAGTAGCGGGACATTACTTGCCTACGAGCAGTACTTC. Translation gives CASSSGTLLAYEQYF.

The CDR3 nucleotides read TGTGCCAGCAGCCTAGAGGGGACTAGTGTCAATGAGCAGTTCTTC. Amino acids: CASSLEGTSVNEQFF. The chain is built from TRBV9 and TRBJ2-1; the match to TRBD2 covers 8 bases. CDR3 length: 15 residues. CDR1 is SGDLS and CDR2 is YYNGEE in the germline V gene. Trimming took 4 bases from V and 6 from J; bases not matched to a gene: 9.

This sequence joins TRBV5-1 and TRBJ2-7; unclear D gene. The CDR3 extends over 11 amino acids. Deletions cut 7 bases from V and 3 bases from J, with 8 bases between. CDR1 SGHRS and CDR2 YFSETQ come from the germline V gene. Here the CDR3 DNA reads TGCGCCAGCCAACACAACTACGAGCAGTACTTC. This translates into CASQHNYEQYF.

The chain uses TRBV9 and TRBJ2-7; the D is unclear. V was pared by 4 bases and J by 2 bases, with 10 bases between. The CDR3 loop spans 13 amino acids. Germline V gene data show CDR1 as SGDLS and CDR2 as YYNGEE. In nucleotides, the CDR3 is TGTGCCAGCAGCTCGGGTGCGGCCTACGAGCAGTACTTC. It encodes CASSSGAAYEQYF. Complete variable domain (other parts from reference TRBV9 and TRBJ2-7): DSGVTQTPKHLITATGQRVTLRCSPRSGDLSVYWYQQSLDQGLQFLIQYYNGEERAKGNILERFSAQQFPDLHSELNLSSLELGDSALYFCASSSGAAYEQYFGPGTRLTVT.

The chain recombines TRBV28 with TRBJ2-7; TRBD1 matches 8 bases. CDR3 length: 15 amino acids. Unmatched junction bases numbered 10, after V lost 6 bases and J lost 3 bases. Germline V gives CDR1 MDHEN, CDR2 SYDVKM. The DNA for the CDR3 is TGTGCCAGCAGCCGAGGACAGGGTCATTACTACGAGCAGTACTTC. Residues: CASSRGQGHYYEQYF.

The CDR3 region is CASSATTTGELFF. DNA for the CDR3: TGTGCCAGCAGCGCGACTACAACCGGGGAGCTGTTTTTT. The rearrangement links TRBV7-2 to TRBJ2-2; D might be TRBD2 (5 bases). The CDR3 has 13 amino acids. Trimming took 5 bases from V and 5 from J, leaving 9 bases between them. The germline V gene encodes CDR1 SGHTA and CDR2 FQGNSA.

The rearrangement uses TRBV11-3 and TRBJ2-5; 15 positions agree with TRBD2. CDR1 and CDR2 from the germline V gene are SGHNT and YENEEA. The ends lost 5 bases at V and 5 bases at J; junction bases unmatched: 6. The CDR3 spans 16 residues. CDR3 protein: CASSPGLAGGQETQYF. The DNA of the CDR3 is TGTGCCAGCAGCCCGGGACTAGCGGGAGGTCAGGAGACCCAGTACTTC.

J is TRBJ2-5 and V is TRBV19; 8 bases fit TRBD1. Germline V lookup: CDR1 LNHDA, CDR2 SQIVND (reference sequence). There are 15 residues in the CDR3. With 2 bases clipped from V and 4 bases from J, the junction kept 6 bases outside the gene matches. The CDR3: CASSIRQGAGETQYF. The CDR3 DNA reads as TGTGCCAGTAGTATAAGGCAGGGGGCAGGAGAGACCCAGTACTTC.

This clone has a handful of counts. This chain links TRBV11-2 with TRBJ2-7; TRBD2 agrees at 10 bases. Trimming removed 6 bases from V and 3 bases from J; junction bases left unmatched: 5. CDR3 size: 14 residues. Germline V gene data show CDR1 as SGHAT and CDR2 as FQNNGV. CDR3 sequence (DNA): TGTGCCAGCAGATATATAGCGGGGGGCTACGAGCAGTACTTC. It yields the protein CASRYIAGGYEQYF.